These T cell receptor beta chains were read from a single sample in a study of T-cell memory formation after mild COVID-19. Using its own MiXCR run on the 5' RACE reads, TCRdb lists one record per CDR3 protein. The sample holds fewer than 200,000 distinct CDR3 sequences, around a sixth seen once. Material for sequencing was PBMCs or a T cell subset sorted from them (not recorded which). All receptors come from a man aged 18 to 35 who had mild COVID-19 (a few samples of this study predate the infection). Cell type and time point are not known. Both conserved end residues are part of each CDR3. Fields, in order: V gene, clone size, D gene, J gene, CDR3 DNA, CDR3 protein. The D gene is left open where the match is weak. Size is omitted from some rows. Given values are once, few, many or a class for expanded clones.

v_gene: TRBV10-3; abundance: few; d_gene: NA; j_gene: TRBJ2-3; CDR3nt: TGTGCCATCAGGGACAGAATTAGCACAGATACGCAGTATTTT; CDR3aa: CAIRDRISTDTQYF
v_gene: TRBV19; abundance: many; d_gene: TRBD1; j_gene: TRBJ2-7; CDR3nt: TGTGCCAGTAGTATTTTGGACAGGACCTACGAGCAGTACTTC; CDR3aa: CASSILDRTYEQYF
v_gene: TRBV12-3/TRBV12-4; abundance: NA; d_gene: NA; j_gene: TRBJ1-1; CDR3nt: TGTGCCAGCAACTCGGGCAGTATTAACACTGAAGCTTTCTTT; CDR3aa: CASNSGSINTEAFF
v_gene: TRBV5-6; abundance: NA; d_gene: NA; j_gene: TRBJ1-4; CDR3nt: TGTGCCAGCAGCGCTTACAGGCTTTCAACTAATGAAAAACTGTTTTTT; CDR3aa: CASSAYRLSTNEKLFF
v_gene: TRBV20-1; abundance: NA; d_gene: TRBD1; j_gene: TRBJ1-6; CDR3nt: TGCAGTGCGTCTCAAACACAGGGGAGGGGTTCACCCCTCCACTTT; CDR3aa: CSASQTQGRGSPLHF
v_gene: TRBV24-1; abundance: NA; d_gene: NA; j_gene: TRBJ1-1; CDR3nt: TGTGCCACCAGTGAGGCGGGACGATCGAGGGACACTGAAGCTTTCTTT; CDR3aa: CATSEAGRSRDTEAFF
v_gene: TRBV20-1; abundance: few; d_gene: NA; j_gene: TRBJ1-6; CDR3nt: TGCAGTGCGAGGAGGTCAGGCGTCCTGGATTCACCCCTCCACTTT; CDR3aa: CSARRSGVLDSPLHF
v_gene: TRBV28; abundance: NA; d_gene: NA; j_gene: TRBJ1-1; CDR3nt: TGTGCCACCCACGTCCAGGGGTTCTCAACTTTCTTT; CDR3aa: CATHVQGFSTFF
v_gene: TRBV6-5; abundance: few; d_gene: NA; j_gene: TRBJ1-2; CDR3nt: TGTGCCAGCACCAACGGGAAGAGCTATGGCTACACCTTC; CDR3aa: CASTNGKSYGYTF
v_gene: TRBV6-6; abundance: NA; d_gene: NA; j_gene: TRBJ1-2; CDR3nt: TGTGCCAGCAGTTACTCGAGAGGGGACGGCTACACCTTC; CDR3aa: CASSYSRGDGYTF
v_gene: TRBV7-9; abundance: few; d_gene: NA; j_gene: TRBJ1-1; CDR3nt: TGTGCCAGCGCGGAGAGTGAAGCTTTCTTT; CDR3aa: CASAESEAFF
v_gene: TRBV3-1; abundance: few; d_gene: TRBD1; j_gene: TRBJ1-6; CDR3nt: TGTGCCAGCAGTCCCTCGGCAGGGACAGATTCACCCCTCCACTTT; CDR3aa: CASSPSAGTDSPLHF
v_gene: TRBV20-1; abundance: once; d_gene: NA; j_gene: TRBJ2-2; CDR3nt: TGCAGTGCTATCAGACAGACGAACACCGGGGAGCTGTTTTTT; CDR3aa: CSAIRQTNTGELFF
v_gene: TRBV3-1; abundance: NA; d_gene: TRBD1; j_gene: TRBJ1-6; CDR3nt: TGTGCCAGCAGCCCGACAGGGGCGTATTCACCCCTCCACTTT; CDR3aa: CASSPTGAYSPLHF
v_gene: TRBV5-1; abundance: NA; d_gene: TRBD1; j_gene: TRBJ1-5; CDR3nt: TGCGCCAGCAGCCCCGGGACAGGGACTTCAAATCAGCCCCAGCATTTT; CDR3aa: CASSPGTGTSNQPQHF
v_gene: TRBV10-3; abundance: NA; d_gene: TRBD1; j_gene: TRBJ1-5; CDR3nt: TGTGCCATCAGTGGCAGGGGGGTCCAGCCCCAGCATTTT; CDR3aa: CAISGRGVQPQHF
v_gene: TRBV3-1; abundance: NA; d_gene: NA; j_gene: TRBJ2-3; CDR3nt: TGTGCCAGCAGCCCCTTCGGAGGGGGAGGCACAGATACGCAGTATTTT; CDR3aa: CASSPFGGGGTDTQYF
v_gene: TRBV7-9; abundance: NA; d_gene: NA; j_gene: TRBJ2-1; CDR3nt: TGTGCCAGCAGCTTAGGAGGCGGGGCTCTGAATGAGCAGTTCTTC; CDR3aa: CASSLGGGALNEQFF
v_gene: TRBV5-1; abundance: few; d_gene: TRBD2; j_gene: TRBJ2-3; CDR3nt: TGCGCCAGCAGCTTGGAACTAGCGTCAGATACGCAGTATTTT; CDR3aa: CASSLELASDTQYF
v_gene: TRBV20-1; abundance: few; d_gene: NA; j_gene: TRBJ1-1; CDR3nt: TGCAGTGCTAACCAGGGATCCTACACTGAAGCTTTCTTT; CDR3aa: CSANQGSYTEAFF
v_gene: TRBV7-3; abundance: NA; d_gene: NA; j_gene: TRBJ2-3; CDR3nt: TGTGCCAGCAGCCAAATACTCCAGGGGGGTACGCAGTATTTT; CDR3aa: CASSQILQGGTQYF
v_gene: TRBV11-3; abundance: NA; d_gene: NA; j_gene: TRBJ2-1; CDR3nt: TGTGCCAGCAGCTTAGATTGGGGCGATGAGCAGTTCTTC; CDR3aa: CASSLDWGDEQFF
v_gene: TRBV7-2; abundance: NA; d_gene: TRBD1; j_gene: TRBJ2-3; CDR3nt: TGTGCCAGCAAACTACCGGGACAGGGTGGCCCAGATACGCAGTATTTT; CDR3aa: CASKLPGQGGPDTQYF
v_gene: TRBV20-1; abundance: many; d_gene: NA; j_gene: TRBJ2-5; CDR3nt: TGCAGTGCTCGGGTCTCGGCAATAGGGACCCAGTACTTC; CDR3aa: CSARVSAIGTQYF
v_gene: TRBV20-1; abundance: few; d_gene: NA; j_gene: TRBJ2-5; CDR3nt: TGCAGTGCTATATTGTTGGTAGCGGTTGTACAAGAGACCCAGTACTTC; CDR3aa: CSAILLVAVVQETQYF
v_gene: TRBV11-3; abundance: many; d_gene: NA; j_gene: TRBJ2-2; CDR3nt: TGTGCCAGCAGCTCCCCGATCGGGGAGCTGTTTTTT; CDR3aa: CASSSPIGELFF